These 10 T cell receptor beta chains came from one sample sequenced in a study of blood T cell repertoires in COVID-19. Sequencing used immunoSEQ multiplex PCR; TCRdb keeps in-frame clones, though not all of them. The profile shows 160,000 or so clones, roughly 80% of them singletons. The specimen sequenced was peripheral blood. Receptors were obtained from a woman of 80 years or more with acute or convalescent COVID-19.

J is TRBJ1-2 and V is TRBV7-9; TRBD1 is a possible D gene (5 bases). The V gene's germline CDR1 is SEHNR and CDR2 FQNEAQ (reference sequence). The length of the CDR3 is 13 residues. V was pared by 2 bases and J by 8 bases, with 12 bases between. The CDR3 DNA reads TGTGCCAGCAGCTTACTTTCCGACAGCGGCTACACCTTC. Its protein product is CASSLLSDSGYTF. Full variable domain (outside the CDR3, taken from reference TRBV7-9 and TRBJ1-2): DTGVSQNPRHKITKRGQNVTFRCDPISEHNRLYWYRQTLGQGPEFLTYFQNEAQLEKSRLLSDRFSAERPKGSFSTLEIQRTEQGDSAMYLCASSLLSDSGYTFGSGTRLTVV.

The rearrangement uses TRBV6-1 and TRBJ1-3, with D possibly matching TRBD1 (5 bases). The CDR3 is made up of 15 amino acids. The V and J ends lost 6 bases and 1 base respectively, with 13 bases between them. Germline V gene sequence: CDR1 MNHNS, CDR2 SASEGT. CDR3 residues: CASSTAQGSGNTIYF. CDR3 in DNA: TGTGCCAGCAGCACGGCCCAGGGTTCTGGAAACACCATATATTTT.

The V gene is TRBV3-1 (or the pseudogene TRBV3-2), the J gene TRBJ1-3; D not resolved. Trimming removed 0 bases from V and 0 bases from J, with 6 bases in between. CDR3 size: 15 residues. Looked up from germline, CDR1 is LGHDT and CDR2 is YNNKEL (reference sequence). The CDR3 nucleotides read TGTGCCAGCAGCCAAGATGGTAGCTCTGGAAACACCATATATTTT. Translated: CASSQDGSSGNTIYF.

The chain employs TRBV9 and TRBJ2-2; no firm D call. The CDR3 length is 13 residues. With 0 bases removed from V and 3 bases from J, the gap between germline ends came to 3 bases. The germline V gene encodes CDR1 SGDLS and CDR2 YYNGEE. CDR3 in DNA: TGTGCCAGCAGCGTAGACTACACCGGGGAGCTGTTTTTT. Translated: CASSVDYTGELFF. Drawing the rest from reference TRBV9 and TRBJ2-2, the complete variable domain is DSGVTQTPKHLITATGQRVTLRCSPRSGDLSVYWYQQSLDQGLQFLIQYYNGEERAKGNILERFSAQQFPDLHSELNLSSLELGDSALYFCASSVDYTGELFFGEGSRLTVL.

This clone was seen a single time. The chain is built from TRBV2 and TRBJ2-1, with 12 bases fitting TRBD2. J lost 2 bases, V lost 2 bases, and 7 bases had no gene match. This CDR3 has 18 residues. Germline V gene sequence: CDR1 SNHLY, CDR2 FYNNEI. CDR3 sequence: CASSERLAGGKPYNEQFF. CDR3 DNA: TGTGCCAGCAGTGAAAGGCTAGCGGGAGGGAAGCCCTACAATGAGCAGTTCTTC. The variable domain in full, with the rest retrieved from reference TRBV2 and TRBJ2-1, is EPEVTQTPSHQVTQMGQEVILRCVPISNHLYFYWYRQILGQKVEFLVSFYNNEISEKSEIFDDQFSVERPDGSNFTLKIRSTKLEDSAMYFCASSERLAGGKPYNEQFFGPGTRLTVL.

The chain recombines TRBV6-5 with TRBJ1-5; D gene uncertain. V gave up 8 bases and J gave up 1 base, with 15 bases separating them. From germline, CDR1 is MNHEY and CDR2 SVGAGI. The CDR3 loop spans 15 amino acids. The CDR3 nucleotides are TGTGCCAGCGGTCAGCGCTCTGGGAGCAATCAGCCCCAGCATTTT. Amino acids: CASGQRSGSNQPQHF.

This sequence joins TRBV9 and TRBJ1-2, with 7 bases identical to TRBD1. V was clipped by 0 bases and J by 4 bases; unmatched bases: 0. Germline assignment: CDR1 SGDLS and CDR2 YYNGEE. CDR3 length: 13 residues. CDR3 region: CASSVAGGYGYTF. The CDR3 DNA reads TGTGCCAGCAGCGTAGCAGGGGGCTATGGCTACACCTTC.

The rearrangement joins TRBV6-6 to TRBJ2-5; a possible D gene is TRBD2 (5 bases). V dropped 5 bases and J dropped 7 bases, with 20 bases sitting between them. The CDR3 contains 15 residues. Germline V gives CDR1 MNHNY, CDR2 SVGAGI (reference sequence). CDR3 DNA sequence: TGTGCCAGCAGTAGGCAAAGCGAGACCCGGGGGACCCAGTACTTC. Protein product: CASSRQSETRGTQYF.

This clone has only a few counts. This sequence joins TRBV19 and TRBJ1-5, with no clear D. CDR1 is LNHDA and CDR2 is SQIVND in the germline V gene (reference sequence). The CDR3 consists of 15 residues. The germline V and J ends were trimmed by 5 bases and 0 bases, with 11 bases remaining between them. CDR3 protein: CASSPRRDSNQPQHF. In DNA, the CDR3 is TGTGCCAGTAGTCCCAGGCGTGATAGCAATCAGCCCCAGCATTTT.

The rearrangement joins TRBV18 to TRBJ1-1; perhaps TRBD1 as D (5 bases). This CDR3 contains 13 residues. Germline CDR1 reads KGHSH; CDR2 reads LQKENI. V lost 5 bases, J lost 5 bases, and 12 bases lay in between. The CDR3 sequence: CASSTRVDTEAFF. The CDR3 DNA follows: TGTGCCAGCTCAACCAGGGTTGATACTGAAGCTTTCTTT.